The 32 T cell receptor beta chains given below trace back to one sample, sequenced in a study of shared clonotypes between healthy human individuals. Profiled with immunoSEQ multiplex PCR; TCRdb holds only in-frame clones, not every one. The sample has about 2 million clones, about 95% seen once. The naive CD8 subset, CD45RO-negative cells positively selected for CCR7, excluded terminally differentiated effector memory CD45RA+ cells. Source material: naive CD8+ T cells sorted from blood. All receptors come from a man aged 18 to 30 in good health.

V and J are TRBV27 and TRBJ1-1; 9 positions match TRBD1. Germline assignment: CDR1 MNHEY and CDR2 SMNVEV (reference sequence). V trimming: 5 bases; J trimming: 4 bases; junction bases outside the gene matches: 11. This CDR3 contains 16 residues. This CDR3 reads CASSPSQGAIGTEAFF. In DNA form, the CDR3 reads TGTGCCAGCAGTCCCTCACAGGGGGCTATTGGCACTGAAGCTTTCTTT.

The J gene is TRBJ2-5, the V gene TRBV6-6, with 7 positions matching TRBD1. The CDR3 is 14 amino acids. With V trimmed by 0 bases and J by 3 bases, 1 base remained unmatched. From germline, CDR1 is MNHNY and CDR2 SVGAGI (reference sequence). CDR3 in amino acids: CASSYSGQKETQYF. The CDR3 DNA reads TGTGCCAGCAGTTACTCGGGACAGAAAGAGACCCAGTACTTC.

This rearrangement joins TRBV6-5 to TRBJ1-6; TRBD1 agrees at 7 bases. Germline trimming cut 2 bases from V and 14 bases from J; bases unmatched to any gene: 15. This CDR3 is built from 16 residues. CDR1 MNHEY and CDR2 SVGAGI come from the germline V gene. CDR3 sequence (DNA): TGTGCCAGCAGTTACACCTCGGGACAGCCTCAACCCTCCCTCCACTTT. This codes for CASSYTSGQPQPSLHF.

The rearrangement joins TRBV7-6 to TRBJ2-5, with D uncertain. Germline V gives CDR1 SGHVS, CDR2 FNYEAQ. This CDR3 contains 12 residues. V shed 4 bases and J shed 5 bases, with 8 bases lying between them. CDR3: CASSSAEETQYF. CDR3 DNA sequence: TGTGCCAGCAGCTCCGCCGAGGAGACCCAGTACTTC.

CDR3: CASSVTGESYEQYF. The CDR3 coding sequence is TGTGCCAGCAGTGTTACAGGTGAGAGCTACGAGCAGTACTTC. The chain joins TRBV6-5 to TRBJ2-7; TRBD1 might be the D (5 bases). Germline V gene data show CDR1 as MNHEY and CDR2 as SVGAGI. This CDR3 region has 14 residues. The V gene lost 5 bases and the J gene lost 3 bases, with 14 bases spanning the gap.

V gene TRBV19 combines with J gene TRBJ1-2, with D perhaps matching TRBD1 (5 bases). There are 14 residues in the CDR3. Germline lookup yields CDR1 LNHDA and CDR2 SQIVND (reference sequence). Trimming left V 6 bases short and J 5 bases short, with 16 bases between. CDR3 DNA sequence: TGTGCCAGTAGCCCTTCCGGGACTGCTTATGGCTACACCTTC. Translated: CASSPSGTAYGYTF.

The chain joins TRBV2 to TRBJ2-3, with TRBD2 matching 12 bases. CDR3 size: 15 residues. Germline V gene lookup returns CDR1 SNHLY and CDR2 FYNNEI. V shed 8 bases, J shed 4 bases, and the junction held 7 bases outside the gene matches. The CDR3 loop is CASGRTSGISDTQYF. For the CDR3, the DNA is TGTGCCAGCGGAAGGACTAGCGGGATATCAGATACGCAGTATTTT.

In DNA, the CDR3 is TGTGCCAGCAGTTACTCGACTAGCGGGGCCTACGAGCAGTACTTC. It encodes CASSYSTSGAYEQYF. The chain joins TRBV6-6 to TRBJ2-7; 11 bases agree with TRBD2. The CDR3 is 15 residues long. Germline V CDR1 and CDR2: MNHNY, SVGAGI (reference sequence). With V trimmed by 0 bases and J by 2 bases, 0 bases remained unmatched.

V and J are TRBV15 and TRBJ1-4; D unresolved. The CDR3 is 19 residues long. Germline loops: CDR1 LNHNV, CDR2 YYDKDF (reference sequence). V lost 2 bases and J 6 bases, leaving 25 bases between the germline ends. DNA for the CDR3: TGTGCCACCAGCAGATTACCTCACGGGGTAAAGGACTATGATGAAAAACTGTTTTTT. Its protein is CATSRLPHGVKDYDEKLFF.

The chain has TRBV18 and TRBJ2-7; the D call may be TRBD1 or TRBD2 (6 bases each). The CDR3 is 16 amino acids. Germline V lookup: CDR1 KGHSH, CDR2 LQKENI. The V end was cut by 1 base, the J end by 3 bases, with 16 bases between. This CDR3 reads CASSPLGEGGGYEQYF. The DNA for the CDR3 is TGTGCCAGCTCACCACTAGGGGAAGGAGGGGGCTACGAGCAGTACTTC.

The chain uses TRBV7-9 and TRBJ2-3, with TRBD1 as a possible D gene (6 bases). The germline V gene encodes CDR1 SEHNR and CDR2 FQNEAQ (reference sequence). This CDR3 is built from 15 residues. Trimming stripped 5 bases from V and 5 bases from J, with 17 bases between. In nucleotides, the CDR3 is TGTGCCAGCAGCCCCAGACAGGTTGAGGGAGATACGCAGTATTTT. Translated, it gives CASSPRQVEGDTQYF.

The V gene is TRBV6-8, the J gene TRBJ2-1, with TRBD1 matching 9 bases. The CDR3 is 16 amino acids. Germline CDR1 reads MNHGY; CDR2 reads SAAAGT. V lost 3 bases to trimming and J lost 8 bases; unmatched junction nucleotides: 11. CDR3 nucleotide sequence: TGTGCCAGCAGTTATTCGTCCGGGACAGGGTTCCATGAGCAGTTCTTC. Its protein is CASSYSSGTGFHEQFF.

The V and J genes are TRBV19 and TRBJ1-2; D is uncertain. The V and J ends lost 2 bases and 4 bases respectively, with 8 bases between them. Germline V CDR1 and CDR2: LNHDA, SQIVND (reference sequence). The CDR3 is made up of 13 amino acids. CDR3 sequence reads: CASSIIEGYGYTF. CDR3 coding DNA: TGTGCCAGTAGTATAATAGAGGGCTATGGCTACACCTTC. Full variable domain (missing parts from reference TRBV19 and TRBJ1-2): DGGITQSPKYLFRKEGQNVTLSCEQNLNHDAMYWYRQDPGQGLRLIYYSQIVNDFQKGDIAEGYSVSREKKESFPLTVTSAQKNPTAFYLCASSIIEGYGYTFGSGTRLTVV.

The CDR3 here is CASSRAGLYNEQFF. CDR3 sequence (DNA): TGCGCCAGCAGCCGGGCGGGGCTTTACAATGAGCAGTTCTTC. The chain joins TRBV5-1 to TRBJ2-1; maybe TRBD2 (6 bases). CDR1 is SGHRS and CDR2 is YFSETQ in the germline V gene. CDR3 length equals 14 residues. V dropped 4 bases and J dropped 4 bases, with 12 bases sitting between them.

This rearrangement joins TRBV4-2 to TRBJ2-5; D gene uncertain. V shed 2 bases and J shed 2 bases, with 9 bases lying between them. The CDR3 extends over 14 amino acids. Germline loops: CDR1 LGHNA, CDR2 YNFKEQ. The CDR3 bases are TGTGCCAGCAGCCAAACAATCGGGCAAGAGACCCAGTACTTC. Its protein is CASSQTIGQETQYF.

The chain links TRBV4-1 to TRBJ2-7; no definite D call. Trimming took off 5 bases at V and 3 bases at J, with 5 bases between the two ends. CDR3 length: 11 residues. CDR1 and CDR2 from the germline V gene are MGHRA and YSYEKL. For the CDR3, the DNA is TGCGCCAGCAGCGACTTCTACGAGCAGTACTTC. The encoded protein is CASSDFYEQYF.

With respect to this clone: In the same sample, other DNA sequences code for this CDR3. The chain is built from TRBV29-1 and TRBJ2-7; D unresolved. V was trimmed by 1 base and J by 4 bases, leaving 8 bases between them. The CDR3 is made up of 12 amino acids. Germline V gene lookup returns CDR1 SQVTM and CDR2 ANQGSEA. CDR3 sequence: CSVEGLAYEQYF. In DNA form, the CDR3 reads TGCAGCGTTGAAGGACTGGCGTACGAGCAGTACTTC.

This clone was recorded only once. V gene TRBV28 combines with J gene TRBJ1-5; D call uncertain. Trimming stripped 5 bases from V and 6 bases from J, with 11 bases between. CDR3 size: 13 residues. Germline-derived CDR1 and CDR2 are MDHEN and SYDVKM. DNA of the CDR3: TGTGCCAGCAGTCGAACAGAGGGTCAGCCCCAGCATTTT. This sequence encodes CASSRTEGQPQHF. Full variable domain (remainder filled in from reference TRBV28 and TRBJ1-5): DVKVTQSSRYLVKRTGEKVFLECVQDMDHENMFWYRQDPGLGLRLIYFSYDVKMKEKGDIPEGYSVSREKKERFSLILESASTNQTSMYLCASSRTEGQPQHFGDGTRLSIL.

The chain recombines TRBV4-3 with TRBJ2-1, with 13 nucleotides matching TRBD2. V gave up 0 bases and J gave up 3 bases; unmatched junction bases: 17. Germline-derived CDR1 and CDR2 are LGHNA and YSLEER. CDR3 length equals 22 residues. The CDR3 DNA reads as TGCGCCAGCAGCCAAGAAGGACTAGCGGGAGTGGAGGACCCGCGAGGCTACAATGAGCAGTTCTTC. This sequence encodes CASSQEGLAGVEDPRGYNEQFF.

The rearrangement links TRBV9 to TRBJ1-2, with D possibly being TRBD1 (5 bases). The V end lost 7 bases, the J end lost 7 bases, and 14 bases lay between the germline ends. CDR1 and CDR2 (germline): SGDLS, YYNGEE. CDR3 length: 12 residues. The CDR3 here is CASGGVPGGYTF. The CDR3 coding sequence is TGTGCCAGCGGAGGGGTGCCGGGTGGCTACACCTTC.

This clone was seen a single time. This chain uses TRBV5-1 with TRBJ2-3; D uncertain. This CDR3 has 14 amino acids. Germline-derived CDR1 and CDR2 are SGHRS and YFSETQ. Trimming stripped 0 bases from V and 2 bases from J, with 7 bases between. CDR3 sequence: CASSLVGLTDTQYF. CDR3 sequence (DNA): TGCGCCAGCAGCTTGGTAGGGCTCACAGATACGCAGTATTTT.

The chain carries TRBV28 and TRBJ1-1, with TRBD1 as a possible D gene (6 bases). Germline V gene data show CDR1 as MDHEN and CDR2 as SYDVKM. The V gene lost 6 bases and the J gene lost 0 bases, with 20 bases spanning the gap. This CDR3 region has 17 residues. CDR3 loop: CASRAIPGTPLNTEAFF. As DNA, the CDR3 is TGTGCCAGCAGGGCTATCCCCGGGACACCTCTGAACACTGAAGCTTTCTTT.

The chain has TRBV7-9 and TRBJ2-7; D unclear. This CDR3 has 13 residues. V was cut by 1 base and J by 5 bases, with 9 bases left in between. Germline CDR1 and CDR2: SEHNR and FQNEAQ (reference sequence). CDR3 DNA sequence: TGTGCCAGCAGCTTAGTTGAACCCGACGAGCAGTACTTC. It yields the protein CASSLVEPDEQYF.

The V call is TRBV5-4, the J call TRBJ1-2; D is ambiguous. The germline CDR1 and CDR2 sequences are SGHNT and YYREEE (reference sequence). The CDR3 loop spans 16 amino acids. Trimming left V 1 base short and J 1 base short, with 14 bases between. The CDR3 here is CASSLISAQFNYGYTF. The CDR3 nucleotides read TGTGCCAGCAGCTTGATTTCGGCACAGTTTAACTATGGCTACACCTTC.

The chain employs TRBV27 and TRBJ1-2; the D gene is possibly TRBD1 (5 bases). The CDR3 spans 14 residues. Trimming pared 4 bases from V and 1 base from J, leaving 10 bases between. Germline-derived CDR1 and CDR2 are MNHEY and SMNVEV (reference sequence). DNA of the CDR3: TGTGCCAGCAGTTACAGCAGGGTTAACTATGGCTACACCTTC. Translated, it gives CASSYSRVNYGYTF.

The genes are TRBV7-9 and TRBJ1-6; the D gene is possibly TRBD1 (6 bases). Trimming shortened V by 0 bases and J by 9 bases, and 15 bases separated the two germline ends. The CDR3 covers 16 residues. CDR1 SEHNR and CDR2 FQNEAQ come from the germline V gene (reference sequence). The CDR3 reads CASSLARTDLSSPLHF. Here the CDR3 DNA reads TGTGCCAGCAGCTTAGCGAGGACAGACCTCAGTTCACCCCTCCACTTT.

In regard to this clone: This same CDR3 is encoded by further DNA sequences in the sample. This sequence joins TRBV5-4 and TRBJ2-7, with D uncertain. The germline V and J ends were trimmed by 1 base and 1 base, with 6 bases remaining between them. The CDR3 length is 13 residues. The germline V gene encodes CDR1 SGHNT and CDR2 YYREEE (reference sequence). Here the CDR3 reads CASSLIGSYEQYF. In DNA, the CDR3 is TGTGCCAGCAGCTTGATCGGTTCCTACGAGCAGTACTTC.

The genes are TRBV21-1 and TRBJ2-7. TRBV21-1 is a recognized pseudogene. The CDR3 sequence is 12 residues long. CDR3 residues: CASSKDAYEQYF. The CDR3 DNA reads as TGTGCCAGCAGCAAGGATGCCTACGAGCAGTACTTC.

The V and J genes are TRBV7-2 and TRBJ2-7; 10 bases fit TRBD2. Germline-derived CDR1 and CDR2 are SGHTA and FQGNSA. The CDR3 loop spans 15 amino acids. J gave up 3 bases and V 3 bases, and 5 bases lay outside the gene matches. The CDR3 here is CASSLYSGGDYEQYF. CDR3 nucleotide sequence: TGTGCCAGCAGCTTGTACAGCGGGGGGGACTACGAGCAGTACTTC.

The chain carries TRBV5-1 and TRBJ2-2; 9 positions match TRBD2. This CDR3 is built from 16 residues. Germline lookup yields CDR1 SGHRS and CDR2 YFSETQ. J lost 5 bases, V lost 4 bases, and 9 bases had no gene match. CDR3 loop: CASSGIAGVDTGELFF. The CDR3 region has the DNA TGCGCCAGCAGCGGGATAGCGGGAGTTGATACCGGGGAGCTGTTTTTT.

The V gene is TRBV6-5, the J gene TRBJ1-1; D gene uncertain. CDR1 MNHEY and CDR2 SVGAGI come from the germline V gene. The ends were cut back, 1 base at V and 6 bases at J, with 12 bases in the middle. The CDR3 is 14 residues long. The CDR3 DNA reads TGTGCCAGCAGTTACTACGAGGGTTTTGCTGAAGCTTTCTTT. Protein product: CASSYYEGFAEAFF.

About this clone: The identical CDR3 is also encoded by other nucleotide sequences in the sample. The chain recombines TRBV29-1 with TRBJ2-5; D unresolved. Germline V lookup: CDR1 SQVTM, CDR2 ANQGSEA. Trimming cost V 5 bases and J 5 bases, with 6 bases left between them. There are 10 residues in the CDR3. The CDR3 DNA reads TGCAGCGTTTGGGCGGAGACCCAGTACTTC. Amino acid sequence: CSVWAETQYF. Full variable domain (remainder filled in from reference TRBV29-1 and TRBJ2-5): SAVISQKPSRDICQRGTSLTIQCQVDSQVTMMFWYRQQPGQSLTLIATANQGSEATYESGFVIDKFPISRPNLTFSTLTVSNMSPEDSSIYLCSVWAETQYFGPGTRLLVL.